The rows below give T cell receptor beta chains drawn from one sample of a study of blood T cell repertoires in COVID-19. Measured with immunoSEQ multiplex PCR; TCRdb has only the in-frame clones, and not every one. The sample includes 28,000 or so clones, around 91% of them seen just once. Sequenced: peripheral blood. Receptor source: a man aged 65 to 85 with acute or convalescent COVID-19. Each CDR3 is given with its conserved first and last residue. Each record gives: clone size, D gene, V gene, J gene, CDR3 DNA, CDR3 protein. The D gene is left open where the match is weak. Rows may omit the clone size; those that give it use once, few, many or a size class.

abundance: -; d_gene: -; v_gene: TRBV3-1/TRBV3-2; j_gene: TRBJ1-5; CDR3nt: TGTGCCAGCAGCCAGTACTTAGGTGGGGCTGGACAGCCCCAGCATTTT; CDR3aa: CASSQYLGGAGQPQHF
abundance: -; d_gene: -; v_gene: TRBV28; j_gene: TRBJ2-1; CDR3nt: TGTGCCAGCAGTAGCCTCGCTGGTTACAATGAGCAGTTCTTC; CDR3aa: CASSSLAGYNEQFF
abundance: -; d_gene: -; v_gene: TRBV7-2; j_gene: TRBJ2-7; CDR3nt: TGTGCCAGCAGCCCGGGGAGCGGAAACCCCTCCGAGCAGTACTTC; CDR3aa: CASSPGSGNPSEQYF
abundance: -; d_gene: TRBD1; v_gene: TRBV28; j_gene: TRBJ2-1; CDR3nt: TGTGCCAGCGGTATCGGACAGGGGAGGTATGAGCAGTTCTTC; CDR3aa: CASGIGQGRYEQFF
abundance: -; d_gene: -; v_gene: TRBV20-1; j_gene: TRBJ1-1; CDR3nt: TGCAGTGCTAGTTTGGGGACACTGAACACTGAAGCTTTCTTT; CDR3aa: CSASLGTLNTEAFF
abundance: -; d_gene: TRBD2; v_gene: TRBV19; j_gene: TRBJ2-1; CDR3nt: TGTGCCAGTAGTCCTGACAGCGGGAGGGGGAGGGTGAATGAGCAGTTCTTC; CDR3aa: CASSPDSGRGRVNEQFF
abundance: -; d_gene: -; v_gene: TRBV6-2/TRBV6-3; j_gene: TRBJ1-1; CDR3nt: TGTGCCAGCAGTTACGGGGAGGCCTTGAACACTGAAGCTTTCTTT; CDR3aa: CASSYGEALNTEAFF
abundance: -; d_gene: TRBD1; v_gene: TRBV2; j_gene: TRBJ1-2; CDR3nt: TGTGCCAGCAGTGAGGCACAGGGGGCGAGTAGTGGCTACACCTTC; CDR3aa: CASSEAQGASSGYTF
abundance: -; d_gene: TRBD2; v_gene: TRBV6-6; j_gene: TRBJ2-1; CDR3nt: TGTGCCAGCAGTTACACGATAGCGGGAGGGAACAATGAGCAGTTCTTC; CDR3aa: CASSYTIAGGNNEQFF
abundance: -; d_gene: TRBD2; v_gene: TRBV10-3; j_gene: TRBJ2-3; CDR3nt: TGTGCCATCAGTGAGTCCCTAGCGGGACTAGACGATACGCAGTATTTT; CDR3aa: CAISESLAGLDDTQYF
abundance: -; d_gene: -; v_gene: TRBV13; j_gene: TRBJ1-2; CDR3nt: TGTGCCAGCAGCTTAAGAGGGTCCGGCTACACCTTC; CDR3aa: CASSLRGSGYTF
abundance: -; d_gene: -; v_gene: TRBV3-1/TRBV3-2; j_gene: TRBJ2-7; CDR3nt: TGTGCCAGCAGCCACCGGGAACCTGTGGAGCAGTACTTC; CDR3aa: CASSHREPVEQYF
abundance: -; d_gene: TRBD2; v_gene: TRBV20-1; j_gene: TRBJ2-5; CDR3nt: TGCAGTGCTAGTCGAACTAGCGGGAGTATTATTAGCGAAGAGACCCAGTACTTC; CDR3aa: CSASRTSGSIISEETQYF
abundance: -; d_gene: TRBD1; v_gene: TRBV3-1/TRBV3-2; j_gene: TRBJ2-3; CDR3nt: TGTGCCAGCAGCCAAGTCGGACAGGGGGGCACAGATACGCAGTATTTT; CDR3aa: CASSQVGQGGTDTQYF
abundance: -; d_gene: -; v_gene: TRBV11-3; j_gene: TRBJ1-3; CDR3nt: TGTGCCAGCAGCTTAGGGGGGCAAGGAAACACCATATATTTT; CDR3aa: CASSLGGQGNTIYF
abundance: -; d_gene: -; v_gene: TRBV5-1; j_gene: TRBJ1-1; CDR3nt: TGCGCCAGCAGCTTGGATGTTGGAGTTGAAGCTTTCTTT; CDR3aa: CASSLDVGVEAFF
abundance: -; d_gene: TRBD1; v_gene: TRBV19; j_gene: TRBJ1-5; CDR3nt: TGTGCCAGTAGTGGGACAGGGGCTCAGCCCCAGCATTTT; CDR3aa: CASSGTGAQPQHF
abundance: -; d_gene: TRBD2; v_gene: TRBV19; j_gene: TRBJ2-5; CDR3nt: TGTGCCAGTAGTATCCACCCGACTAGCGGGACGTGGGAGACCCAGTACTTC; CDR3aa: CASSIHPTSGTWETQYF
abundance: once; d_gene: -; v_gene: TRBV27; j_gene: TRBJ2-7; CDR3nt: TGTGCCAGCAGTTTGGAGGCAGTCGAGGCCTACGAGCAGTACTTC; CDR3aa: CASSLEAVEAYEQYF
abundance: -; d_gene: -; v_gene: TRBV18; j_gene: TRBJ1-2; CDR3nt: TGTGCCAGCTCACCCCAGGACAGCGAACCCTTTGGCTACACCTTC; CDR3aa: CASSPQDSEPFGYTF
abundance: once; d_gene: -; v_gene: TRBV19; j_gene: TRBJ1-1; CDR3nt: TGTGCCAGTAGTTCGAGCTTTGAAGCTTTCTTT; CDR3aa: CASSSSFEAFF
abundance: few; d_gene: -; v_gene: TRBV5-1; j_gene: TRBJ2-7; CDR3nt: TGCGCCAGCAGCCCCCGAGGCCTGCACGAGCAGTACTTC; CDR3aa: CASSPRGLHEQYF
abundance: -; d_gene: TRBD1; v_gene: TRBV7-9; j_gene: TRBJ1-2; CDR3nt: TGTGCCAGCAGCTTAGGACAGGGGGCTAACTATGGCTACACCTTC; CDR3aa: CASSLGQGANYGYTF
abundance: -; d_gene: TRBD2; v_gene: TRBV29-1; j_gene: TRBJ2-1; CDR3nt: TGCAGCGTTGAAGAAGCGACTAGCGGGACCTACAATGAGCAGTTCTTC; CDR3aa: CSVEEATSGTYNEQFF
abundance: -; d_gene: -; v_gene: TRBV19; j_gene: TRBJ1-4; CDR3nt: TGTGCCAGTATCCCCGGTAGAGGACAGATTGCAACTAATGAAAAACTGTTTTTT; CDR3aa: CASIPGRGQIATNEKLFF
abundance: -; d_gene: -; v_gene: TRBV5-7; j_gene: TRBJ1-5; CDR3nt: TGTGCCAGCAGCTTGGGGACACGGGTGAATCAGCCCCAGCATTTT; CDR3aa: CASSLGTRVNQPQHF
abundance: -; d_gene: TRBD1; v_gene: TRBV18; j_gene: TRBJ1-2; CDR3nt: TGTGCCAGCTCACCAGAGGGACAGGGATCTGGCTACACCTTC; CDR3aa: CASSPEGQGSGYTF